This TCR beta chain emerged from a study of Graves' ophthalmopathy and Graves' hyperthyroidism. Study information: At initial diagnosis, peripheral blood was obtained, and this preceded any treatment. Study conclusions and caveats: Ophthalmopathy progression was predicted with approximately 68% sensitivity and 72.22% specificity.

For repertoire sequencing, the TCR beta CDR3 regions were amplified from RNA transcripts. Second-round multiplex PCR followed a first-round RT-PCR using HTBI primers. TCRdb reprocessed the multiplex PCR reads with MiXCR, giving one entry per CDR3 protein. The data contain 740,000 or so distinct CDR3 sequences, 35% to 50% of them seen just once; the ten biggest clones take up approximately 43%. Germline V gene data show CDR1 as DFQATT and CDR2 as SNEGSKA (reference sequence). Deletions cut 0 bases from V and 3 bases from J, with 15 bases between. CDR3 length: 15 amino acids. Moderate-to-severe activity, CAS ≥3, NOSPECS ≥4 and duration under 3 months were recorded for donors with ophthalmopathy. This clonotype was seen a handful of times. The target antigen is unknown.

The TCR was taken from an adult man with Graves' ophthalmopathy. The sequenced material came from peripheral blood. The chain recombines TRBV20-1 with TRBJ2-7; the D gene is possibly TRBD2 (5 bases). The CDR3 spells CSARDESGVNYEQYF. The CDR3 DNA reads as TGCAGTGCTAGAGATGAGTCCGGGGTAAACTACGAGCAGTACTTC.